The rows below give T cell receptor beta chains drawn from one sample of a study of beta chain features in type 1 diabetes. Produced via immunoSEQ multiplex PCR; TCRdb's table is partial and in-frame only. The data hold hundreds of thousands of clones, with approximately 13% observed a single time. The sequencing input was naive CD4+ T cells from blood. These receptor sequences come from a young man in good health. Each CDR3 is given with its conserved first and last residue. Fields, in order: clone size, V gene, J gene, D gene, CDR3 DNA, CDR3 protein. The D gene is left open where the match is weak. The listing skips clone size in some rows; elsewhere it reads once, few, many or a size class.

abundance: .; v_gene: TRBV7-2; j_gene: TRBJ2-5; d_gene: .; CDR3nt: TGTGCCAGCAGCTTAAAGGGGGGGCCTGGGACCCAGTACTTC; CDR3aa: CASSLKGGPGTQYF
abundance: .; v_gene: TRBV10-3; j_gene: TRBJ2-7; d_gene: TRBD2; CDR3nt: TGTGCCATCAGTGAGTCGGAGCGGGGGCACACCTACGAGCAGTACTTC; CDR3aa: CAISESERGHTYEQYF
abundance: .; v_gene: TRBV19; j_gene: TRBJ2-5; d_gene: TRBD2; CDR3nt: TGTGCCAGTAGTACTAGCGGGAGCACCCAAGAGACCCAGTACTTC; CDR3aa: CASSTSGSTQETQYF
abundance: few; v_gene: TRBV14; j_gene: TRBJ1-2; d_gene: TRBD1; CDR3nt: TGTGCCAGCAGCCAGAGGGACAGGGTCCTCTACACCTTC; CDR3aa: CASSQRDRVLYTF
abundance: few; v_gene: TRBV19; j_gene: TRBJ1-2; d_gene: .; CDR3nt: TGTGCCAGTAGTATGACACAGAGCTATGGCTACACCTTC; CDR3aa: CASSMTQSYGYTF
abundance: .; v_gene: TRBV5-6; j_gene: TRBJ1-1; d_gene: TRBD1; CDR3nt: TGTGCCAGCAGCTTCAGGGGGGGCACTGAAGCTTTCTTT; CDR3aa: CASSFRGGTEAFF
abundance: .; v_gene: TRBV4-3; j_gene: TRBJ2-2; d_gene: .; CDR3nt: TGCGCCAGCAGCCAAGCCAGTAACACCGGGGAGCTGTTTTTT; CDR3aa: CASSQASNTGELFF
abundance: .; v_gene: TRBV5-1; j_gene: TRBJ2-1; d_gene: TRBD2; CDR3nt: TGCGCCAGCAGCCCCAGCGGGACCTCCTACAATGAGCAGTTCTTC; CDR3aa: CASSPSGTSYNEQFF
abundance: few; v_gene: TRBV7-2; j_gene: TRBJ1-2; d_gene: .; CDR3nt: TGTGCCAGCAGCTTAGCAGCTAACTATGGCTACACCTTC; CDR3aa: CASSLAANYGYTF
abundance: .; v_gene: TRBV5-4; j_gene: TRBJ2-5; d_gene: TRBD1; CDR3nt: TGTGCCAGCAGAAGGGACAGGGAGACCCAGTACTTC; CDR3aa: CASRRDRETQYF
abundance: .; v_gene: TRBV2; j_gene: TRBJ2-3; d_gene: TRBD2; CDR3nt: TGTGCCAGCAGCCTAGCGGGAGTAGGAGATACGCAGTATTTT; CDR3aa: CASSLAGVGDTQYF
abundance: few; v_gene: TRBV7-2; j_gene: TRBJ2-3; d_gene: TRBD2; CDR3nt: TGTGCCAGCAGTACTGGGACTAGCGGAGATACGCAGTATTTT; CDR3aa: CASSTGTSGDTQYF
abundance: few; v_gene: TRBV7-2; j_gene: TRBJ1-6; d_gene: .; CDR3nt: TGTGCCAGCAGCATACGACAGTCCAATTCACCCCTCCACTTT; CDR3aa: CASSIRQSNSPLHF
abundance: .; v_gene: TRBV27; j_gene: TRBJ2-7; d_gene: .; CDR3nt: TGTGCCAGCAGTACCCGGGACGAGCAGTACTTC; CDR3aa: CASSTRDEQYF
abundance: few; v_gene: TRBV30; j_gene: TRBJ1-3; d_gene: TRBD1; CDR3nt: TGTGCCTGGAGTGTACGGATATTAGCTCAGGGGGCCTCTGGAAACACCATATATTTT; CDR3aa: CAWSVRILAQGASGNTIYF
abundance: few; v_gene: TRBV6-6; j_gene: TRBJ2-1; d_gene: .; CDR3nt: TGTGCCAGCAGTTACTCGGACATTACCAATGAGCAGTTCTTC; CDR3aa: CASSYSDITNEQFF
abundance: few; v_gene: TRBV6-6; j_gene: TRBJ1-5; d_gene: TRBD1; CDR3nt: TGTGCCAGCAGCGACAGGGGAAGCAATCAGCCCCAGCATTTT; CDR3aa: CASSDRGSNQPQHF
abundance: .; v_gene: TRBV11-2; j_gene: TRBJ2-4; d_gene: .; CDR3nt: TGTGCCAGCAGCACTCGGGTACAAGTTGACCTAGCCAAAAACATTCAGTACTTC; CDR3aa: CASSTRVQVDLAKNIQYF
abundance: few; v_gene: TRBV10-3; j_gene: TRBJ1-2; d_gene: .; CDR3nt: TGTGCCATCACGCGGGATAGCTATGGCTACACCTTC; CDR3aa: CAITRDSYGYTF
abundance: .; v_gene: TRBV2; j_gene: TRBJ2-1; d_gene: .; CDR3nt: TGTGCCAGCAGTGCTATGCAGTCCTACAATGAGCAGTTCTTC; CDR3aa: CASSAMQSYNEQFF
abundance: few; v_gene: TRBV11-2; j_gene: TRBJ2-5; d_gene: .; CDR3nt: TGTGCCAGCAGCTTCGCCCTGCAAGAGACCCAGTACTTC; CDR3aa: CASSFALQETQYF
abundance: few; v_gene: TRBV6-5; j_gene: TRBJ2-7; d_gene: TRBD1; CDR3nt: TGTGCCAGCAGGGGACAGGGGGCCGCCTACGAGCAGTACTTC; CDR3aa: CASRGQGAAYEQYF
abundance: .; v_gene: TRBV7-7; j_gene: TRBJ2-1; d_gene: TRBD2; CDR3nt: TGTGCCAGCACCCCGGGACTAGCGGGCTCCTGGGATGAGCAGTTCTTC; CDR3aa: CASTPGLAGSWDEQFF
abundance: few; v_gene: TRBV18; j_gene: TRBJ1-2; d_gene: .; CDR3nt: TGTGCCAGCTCACCATTTTCCGACAGCCCTAGTAACTATGGCTACACCTTC; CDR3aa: CASSPFSDSPSNYGYTF
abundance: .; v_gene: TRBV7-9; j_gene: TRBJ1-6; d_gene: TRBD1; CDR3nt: TGTGCCAGCAGCTTCACGACAGGGGCTAATTCACCCCTCCACTTT; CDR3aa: CASSFTTGANSPLHF
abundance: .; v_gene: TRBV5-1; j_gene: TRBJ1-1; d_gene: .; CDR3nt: TGCGCCAGCAGCGCTACGGGAGGGGAGAACACTGAAGCTTTCTTT; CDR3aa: CASSATGGENTEAFF
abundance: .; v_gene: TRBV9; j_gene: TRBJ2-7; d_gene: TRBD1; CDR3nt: TGTGCCAGCAGCGAGGGGGCAGGGAAGTACGAGCAGTACTTC; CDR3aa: CASSEGAGKYEQYF
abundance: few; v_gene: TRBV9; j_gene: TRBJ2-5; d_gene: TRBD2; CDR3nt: TGTGCCAGCAGCGTCGCCGGACTAGCGAGGGAGACCCAGTACTTC; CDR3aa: CASSVAGLARETQYF
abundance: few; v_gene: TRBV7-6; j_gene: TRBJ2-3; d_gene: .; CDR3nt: TGTGCCAGCAGCGTCGGTAGCGGAACAGATACGCAGTATTTT; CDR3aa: CASSVGSGTDTQYF
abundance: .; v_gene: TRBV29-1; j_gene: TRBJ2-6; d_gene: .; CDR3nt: TGCAGCGTTGAAGACGGCGGGGTGGGGGCCAACGTCCTGACTTTC; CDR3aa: CSVEDGGVGANVLTF
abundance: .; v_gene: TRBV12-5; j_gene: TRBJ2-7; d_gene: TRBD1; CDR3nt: TGTGCTAGTGGAAACGGACAGGGGCTAAATTACGAGCAGTACTTC; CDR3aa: CASGNGQGLNYEQYF
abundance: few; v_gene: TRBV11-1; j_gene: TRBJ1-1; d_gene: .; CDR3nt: TGTGCCAGCAGCCCAGTCAGGGGAGCGGGCACTGAAGCTTTCTTT; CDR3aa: CASSPVRGAGTEAFF
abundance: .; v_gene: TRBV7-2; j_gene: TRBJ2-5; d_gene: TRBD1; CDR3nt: TGTGCCAGCAGCCTGGGACAGGGACGTGGTACCCAGTACTTC; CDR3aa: CASSLGQGRGTQYF
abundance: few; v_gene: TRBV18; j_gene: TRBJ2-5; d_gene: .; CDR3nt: TGTGCCAGCTCACCCGGGCAGGAAGGAGAGACCCAGTACTTC; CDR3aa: CASSPGQEGETQYF
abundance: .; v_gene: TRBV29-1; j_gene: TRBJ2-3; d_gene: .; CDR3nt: TGCAGCGTGGAAGAGGCCGGGAGAGCAACAGATACGCAGTATTTT; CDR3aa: CSVEEAGRATDTQYF
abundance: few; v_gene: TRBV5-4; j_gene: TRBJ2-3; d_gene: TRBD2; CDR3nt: TGTGACTACAAGCGGGAGGACTCAGATACGCAGTATTTT; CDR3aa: CDYKREDSDTQYF
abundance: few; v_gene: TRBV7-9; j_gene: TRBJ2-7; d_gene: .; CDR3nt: TGTGCCAGCAGCTTAACAACAGGGAACTACGAGCAGTACTTC; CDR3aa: CASSLTTGNYEQYF
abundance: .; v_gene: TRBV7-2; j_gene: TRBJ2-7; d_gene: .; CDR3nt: TGTGCCAGCAACCTAGAGGGGGGAACCTACGAGCAGTACTTC; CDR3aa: CASNLEGGTYEQYF
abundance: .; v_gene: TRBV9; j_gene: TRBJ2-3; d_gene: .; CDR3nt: TGTGCCAGCAGCGTAGGATCGACTTTTAGGGGCCGGGATACGCAGTATTTT; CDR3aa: CASSVGSTFRGRDTQYF
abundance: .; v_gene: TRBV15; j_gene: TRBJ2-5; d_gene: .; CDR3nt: TGTGCCACGCGGACCGTGGGGGGAGAGACCCAGTACTTC; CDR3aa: CATRTVGGETQYF
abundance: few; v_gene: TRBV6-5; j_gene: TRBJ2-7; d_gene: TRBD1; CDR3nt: TGTGCCAGCCACCGAGGGGGCGGTGTCCCCTACGAGCAGTACTTC; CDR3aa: CASHRGGGVPYEQYF
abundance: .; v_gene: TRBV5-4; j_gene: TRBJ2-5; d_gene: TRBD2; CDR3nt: TGTGCCAGCAGCTCGGGGGCTAGCGGGGCGAGAGAGACCCAGTACTTC; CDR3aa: CASSSGASGARETQYF
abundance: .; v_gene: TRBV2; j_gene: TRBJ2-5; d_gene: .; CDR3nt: TGTGCCAGCAGTGGACAGGTGTTGGAGACCCAGTACTTC; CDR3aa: CASSGQVLETQYF
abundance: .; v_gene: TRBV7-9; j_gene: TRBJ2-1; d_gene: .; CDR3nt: TGTGCCAGCAGCCCTACTAGCAGGAGCTCCTACAATGAGCAGTTCTTC; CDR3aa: CASSPTSRSSYNEQFF
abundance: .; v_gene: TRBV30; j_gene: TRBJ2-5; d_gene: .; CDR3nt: TGTGCCTGGACAGGCAGAGAGACCCAGTACTTC; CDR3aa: CAWTGRETQYF
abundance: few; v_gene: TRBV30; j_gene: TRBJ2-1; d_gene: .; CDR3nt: TGTGCCTGGAGCCTTGGGTACAGGGCCTACTCCTACAATGAGCAGTTCTTC; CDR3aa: CAWSLGYRAYSYNEQFF
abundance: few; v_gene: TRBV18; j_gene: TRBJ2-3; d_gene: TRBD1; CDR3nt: TGTGCCAGCTCATCCGGGACAGGGGCTCCAGATACGCAGTATTTT; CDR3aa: CASSSGTGAPDTQYF
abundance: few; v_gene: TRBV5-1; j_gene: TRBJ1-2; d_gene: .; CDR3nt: TGCGCCAGCCGCTGGGCGGAGGGGGTAAACTATGGCTACACCTTC; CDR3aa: CASRWAEGVNYGYTF
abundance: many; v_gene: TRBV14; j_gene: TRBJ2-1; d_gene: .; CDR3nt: TGTGCCAGCAGCCATTCGCTGCGCAGCTCCTACAATGAGCAGTTCTTC; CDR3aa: CASSHSLRSSYNEQFF
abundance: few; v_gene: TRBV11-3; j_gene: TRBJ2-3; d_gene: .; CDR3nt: TGTGCCAGCAGCTTAGATTGGGGCAGGGCGACAGATACGCAGTATTTT; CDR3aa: CASSLDWGRATDTQYF
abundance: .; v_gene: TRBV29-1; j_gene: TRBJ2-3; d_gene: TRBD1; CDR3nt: TGCAGCGTTAGGGGACAGGGGACTAGCACAGATACGCAGTATTTT; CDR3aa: CSVRGQGTSTDTQYF
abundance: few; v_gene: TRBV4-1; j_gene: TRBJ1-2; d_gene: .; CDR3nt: TGCGCCAGCAGCCAAGTCGGAGGCAACTATGGCTACACCTTC; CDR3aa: CASSQVGGNYGYTF
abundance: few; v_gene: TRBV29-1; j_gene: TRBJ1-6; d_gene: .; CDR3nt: TGCAGCGTTGTGTCGCAGGGTCAGAATTTTTCACCCCTCCACTTT; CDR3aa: CSVVSQGQNFSPLHF